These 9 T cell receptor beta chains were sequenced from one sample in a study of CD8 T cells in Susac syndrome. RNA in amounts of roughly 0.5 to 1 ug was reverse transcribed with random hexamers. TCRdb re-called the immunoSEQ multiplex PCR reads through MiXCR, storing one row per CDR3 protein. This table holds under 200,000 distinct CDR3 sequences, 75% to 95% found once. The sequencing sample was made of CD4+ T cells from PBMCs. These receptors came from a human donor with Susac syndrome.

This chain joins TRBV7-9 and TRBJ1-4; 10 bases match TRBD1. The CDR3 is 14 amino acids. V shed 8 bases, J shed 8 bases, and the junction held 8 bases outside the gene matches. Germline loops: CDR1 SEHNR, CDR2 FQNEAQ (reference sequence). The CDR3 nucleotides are TGTGCCAGCCGGAGGACAGGGGGAGGAGAAAAACTGTTTTTT. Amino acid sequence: CASRRTGGGEKLFF. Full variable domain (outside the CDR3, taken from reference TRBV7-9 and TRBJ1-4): DTGVSQNPRHKITKRGQNVTFRCDPISEHNRLYWYRQTLGQGPEFLTYFQNEAQLEKSRLLSDRFSAERPKGSFSTLEIQRTEQGDSAMYLCASRRTGGGEKLFFGSGTQLSVL.

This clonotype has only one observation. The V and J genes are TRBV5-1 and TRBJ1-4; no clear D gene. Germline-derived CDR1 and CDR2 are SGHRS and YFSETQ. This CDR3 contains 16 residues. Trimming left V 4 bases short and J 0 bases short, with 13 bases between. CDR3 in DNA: TGCGCCAGCAGCCGTAGGCCGGGAACAACTAATGAAAAACTGTTTTTT. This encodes CASSRRPGTTNEKLFF.

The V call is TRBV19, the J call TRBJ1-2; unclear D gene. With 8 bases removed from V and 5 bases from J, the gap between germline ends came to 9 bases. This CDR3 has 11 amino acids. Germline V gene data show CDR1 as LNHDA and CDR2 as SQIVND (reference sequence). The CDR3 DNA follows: TGTGCCAGTGCCGGGAATTATGGCTACACCTTC. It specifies CASAGNYGYTF.

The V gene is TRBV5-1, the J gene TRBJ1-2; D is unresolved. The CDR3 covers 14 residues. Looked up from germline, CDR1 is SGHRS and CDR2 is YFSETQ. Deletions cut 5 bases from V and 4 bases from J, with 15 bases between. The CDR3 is CASRADPGLYGYTF. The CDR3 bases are TGCGCCAGCAGAGCGGACCCTGGGCTCTATGGCTACACCTTC.

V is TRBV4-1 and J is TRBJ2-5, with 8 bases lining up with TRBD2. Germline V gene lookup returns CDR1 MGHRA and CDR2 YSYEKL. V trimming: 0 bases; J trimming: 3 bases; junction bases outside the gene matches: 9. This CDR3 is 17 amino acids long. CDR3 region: CASSQEVLSGGKETQYF. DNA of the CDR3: TGCGCCAGCAGCCAAGAAGTACTGAGCGGGGGAAAAGAGACCCAGTACTTC.

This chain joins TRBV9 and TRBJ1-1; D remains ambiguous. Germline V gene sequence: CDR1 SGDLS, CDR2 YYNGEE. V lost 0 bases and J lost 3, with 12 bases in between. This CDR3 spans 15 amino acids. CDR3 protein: CASSVDKEVYTEAFF. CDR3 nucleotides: TGTGCCAGCAGCGTAGACAAAGAAGTATACACTGAAGCTTTCTTT.

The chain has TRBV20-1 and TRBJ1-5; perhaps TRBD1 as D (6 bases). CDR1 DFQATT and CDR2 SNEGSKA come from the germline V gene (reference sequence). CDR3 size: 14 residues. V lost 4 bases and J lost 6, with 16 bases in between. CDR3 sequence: CSATPTGIAQPQHF. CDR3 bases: TGCAGTGCTACTCCAACAGGGATCGCTCAGCCCCAGCATTTT.

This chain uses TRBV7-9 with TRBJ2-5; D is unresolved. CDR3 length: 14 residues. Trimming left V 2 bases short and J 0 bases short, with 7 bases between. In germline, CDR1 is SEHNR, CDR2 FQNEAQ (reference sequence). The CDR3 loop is CASSLRTNQETQYF. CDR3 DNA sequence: TGTGCCAGCAGCTTAAGAACCAACCAAGAGACCCAGTACTTC.

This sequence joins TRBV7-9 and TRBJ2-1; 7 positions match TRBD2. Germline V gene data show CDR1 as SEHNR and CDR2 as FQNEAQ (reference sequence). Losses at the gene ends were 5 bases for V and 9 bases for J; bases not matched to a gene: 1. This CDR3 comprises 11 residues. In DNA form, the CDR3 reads TGTGCCAGCAGCCGGGAGGCTGAGCAGTTCTTC. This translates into CASSREAEQFF.